This note documents a single TCR beta chain sequence. The CDR3 is made up of 15 amino acids. V lost 1 base, J lost 0 bases, and 9 bases lay in between. Looked up from germline, CDR1 is KGHSH and CDR2 is LQKENI. The repertoire was sequenced with immunoSEQ multiplex PCR; TCRdb's copy has only in-frame clones and lacks some. The data contain about 33,000 clones, under 90% of them singletons. The data were obtained in a study of preoperative IRX-2 immunotherapy in early breast cancer. Described treatment: preoperative locoregional IRX-2 cytokine immunotherapy. This phase Ib study tested locoregional IRX-2 cytokine immunotherapy given before surgery.

This rearrangement joins TRBV18 to TRBJ1-1; no definite D call. The material was tumor tissue, obtained after IRX-2 immunotherapy. The TCR sequence derives from a human donor with breast cancer. CDR3 sequence: CASSPRGGMNTEAFF. CDR3 nucleotide sequence: TGTGCCAGCTCACCACGGGGAGGAATGAACACTGAAGCTTTCTTT.